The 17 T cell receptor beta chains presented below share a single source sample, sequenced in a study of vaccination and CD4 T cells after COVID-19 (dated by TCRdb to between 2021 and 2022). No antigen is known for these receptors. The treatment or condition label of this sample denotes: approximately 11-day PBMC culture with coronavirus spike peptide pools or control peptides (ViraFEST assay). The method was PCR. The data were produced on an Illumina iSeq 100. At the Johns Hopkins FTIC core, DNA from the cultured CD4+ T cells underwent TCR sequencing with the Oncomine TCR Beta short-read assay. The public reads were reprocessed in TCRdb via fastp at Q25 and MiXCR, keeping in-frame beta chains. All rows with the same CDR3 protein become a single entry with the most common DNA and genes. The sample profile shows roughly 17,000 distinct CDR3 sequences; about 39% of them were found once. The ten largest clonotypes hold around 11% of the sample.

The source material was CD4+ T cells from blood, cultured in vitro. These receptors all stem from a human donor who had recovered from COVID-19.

The CDR3 nucleotides are TGTGCCAGCAGTGAACAGCTAGCGGGAGGGTTAGATACGCAGTATTTT. It yields the protein CASSEQLAGGLDTQYF. V is TRBV2 and J is TRBJ2-3; 12 bases agree with TRBD2. V was pared by 2 bases and J by 5 bases, with 5 bases of the junction left unmatched. The CDR3 runs 16 residues. CDR1 and CDR2 from the germline V gene are SNHLY and FYNNEI.

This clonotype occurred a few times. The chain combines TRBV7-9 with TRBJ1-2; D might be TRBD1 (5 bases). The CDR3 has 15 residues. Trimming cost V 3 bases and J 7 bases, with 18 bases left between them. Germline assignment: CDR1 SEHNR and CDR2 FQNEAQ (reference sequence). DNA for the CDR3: TGTGCCAGCAGCTTTGGGACCCGGGCGGCGGGTGGCTACACCTTC. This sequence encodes CASSFGTRAAGGYTF.

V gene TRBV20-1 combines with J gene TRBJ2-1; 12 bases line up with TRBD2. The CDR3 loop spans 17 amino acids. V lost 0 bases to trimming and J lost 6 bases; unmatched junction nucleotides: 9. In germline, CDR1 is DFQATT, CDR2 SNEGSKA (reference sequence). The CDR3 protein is CSARDVTSGSLSNEQFF. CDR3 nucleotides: TGCAGTGCTAGAGATGTGACTAGCGGGAGTTTATCCAATGAGCAGTTCTTC.

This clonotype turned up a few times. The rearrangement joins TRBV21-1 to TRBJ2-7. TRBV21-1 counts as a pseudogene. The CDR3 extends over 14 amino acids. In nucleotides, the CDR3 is TGTGCCAGCAGCAAAATGACATTAGCACCCGAGCAGTACTTC. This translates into CASSKMTLAPEQYF.

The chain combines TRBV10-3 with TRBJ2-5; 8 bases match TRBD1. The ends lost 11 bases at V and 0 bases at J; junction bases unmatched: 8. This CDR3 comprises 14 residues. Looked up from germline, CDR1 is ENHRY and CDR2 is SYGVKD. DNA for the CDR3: TGTGCCTCACAAACAGGGGGATACCAAGAGACCCAGTACTTC. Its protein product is CASQTGGYQETQYF.

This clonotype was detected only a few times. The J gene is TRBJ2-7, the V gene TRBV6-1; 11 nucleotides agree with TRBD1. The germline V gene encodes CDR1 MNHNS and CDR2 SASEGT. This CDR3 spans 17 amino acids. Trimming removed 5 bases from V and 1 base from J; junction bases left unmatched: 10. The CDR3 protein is CASSRPTGTGGSYEQYF. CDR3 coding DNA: TGTGCCAGCAGTCGCCCTACCGGGACAGGGGGGTCCTACGAGCAGTACTTC.

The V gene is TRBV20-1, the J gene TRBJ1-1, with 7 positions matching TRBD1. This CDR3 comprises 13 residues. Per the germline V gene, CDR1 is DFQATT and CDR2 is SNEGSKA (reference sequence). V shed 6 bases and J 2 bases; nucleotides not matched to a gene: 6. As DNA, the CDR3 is TGCAGTGCGAGGGACAGCTTAAACACTGAAGCTTTCTTT. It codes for CSARDSLNTEAFF.

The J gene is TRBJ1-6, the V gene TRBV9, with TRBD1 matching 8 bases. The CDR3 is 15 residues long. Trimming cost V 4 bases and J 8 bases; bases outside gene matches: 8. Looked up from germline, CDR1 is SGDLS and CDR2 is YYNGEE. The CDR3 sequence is CASSLLDRGYSPLHF. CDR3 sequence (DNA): TGTGCCAGCAGCCTGTTAGACAGGGGCTATTCACCCCTCCACTTT.

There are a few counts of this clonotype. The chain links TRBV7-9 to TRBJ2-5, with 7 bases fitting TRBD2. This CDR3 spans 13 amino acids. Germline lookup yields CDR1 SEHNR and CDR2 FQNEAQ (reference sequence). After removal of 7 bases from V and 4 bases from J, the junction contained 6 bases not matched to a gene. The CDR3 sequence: CASTVGGVETQYF. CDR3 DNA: TGTGCCAGCACTGTGGGGGGGGTAGAGACCCAGTACTTC. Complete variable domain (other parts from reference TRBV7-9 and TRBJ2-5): DTGVSQNPRHKITKRGQNVTFRCDPISEHNRLYWYRQTLGQGPEFLTYFQNEAQLEKSRLLSDRFSAERPKGSFSTLEIQRTEQGDSAMYLCASTVGGVETQYFGPGTRLLVL.

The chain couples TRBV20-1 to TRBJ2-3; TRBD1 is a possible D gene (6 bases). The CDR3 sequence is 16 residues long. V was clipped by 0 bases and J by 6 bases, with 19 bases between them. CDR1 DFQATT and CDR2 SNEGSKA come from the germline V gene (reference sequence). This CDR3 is CSARDGQTGRLDTQYF. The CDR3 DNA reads TGCAGTGCTAGAGACGGACAGACGGGACGGTTGGATACGCAGTATTTT.

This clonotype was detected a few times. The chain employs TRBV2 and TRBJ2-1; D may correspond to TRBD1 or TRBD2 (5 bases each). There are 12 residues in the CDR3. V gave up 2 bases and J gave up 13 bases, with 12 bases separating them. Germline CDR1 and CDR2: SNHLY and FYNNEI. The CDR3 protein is CASSELGPLQFF. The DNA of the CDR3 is TGTGCCAGCAGTGAATTGGGACCACTCCAGTTCTTC.

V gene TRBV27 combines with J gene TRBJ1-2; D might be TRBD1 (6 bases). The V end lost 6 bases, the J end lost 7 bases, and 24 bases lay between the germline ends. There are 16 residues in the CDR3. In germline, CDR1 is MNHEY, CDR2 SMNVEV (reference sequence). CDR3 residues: CASRGRGSLTRAGYTF. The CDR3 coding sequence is TGTGCCAGCAGAGGAAGGGGGAGCCTCACGCGGGCTGGCTACACCTTC.

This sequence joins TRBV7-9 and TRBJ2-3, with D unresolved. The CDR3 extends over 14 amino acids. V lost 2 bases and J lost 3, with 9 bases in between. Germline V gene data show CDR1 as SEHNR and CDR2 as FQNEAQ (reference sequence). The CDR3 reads CASSLHGLTDTQYF. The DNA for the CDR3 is TGTGCCAGCAGCTTACACGGGCTGACAGATACGCAGTATTTT.

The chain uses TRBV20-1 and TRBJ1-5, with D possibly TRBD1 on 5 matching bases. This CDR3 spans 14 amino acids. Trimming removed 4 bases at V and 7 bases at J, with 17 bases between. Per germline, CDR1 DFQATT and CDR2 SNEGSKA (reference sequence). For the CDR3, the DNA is TGCAGTGCTATAGTTGACAGAGCCCTCCAGCCCCAGCATTTT. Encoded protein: CSAIVDRALQPQHF.

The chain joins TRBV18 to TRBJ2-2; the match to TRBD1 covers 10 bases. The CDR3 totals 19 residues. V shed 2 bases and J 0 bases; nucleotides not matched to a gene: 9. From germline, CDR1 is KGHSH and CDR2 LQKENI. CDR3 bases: TGTGCCAGCTCACCAAACGGACAGGGGGGCGTCCCGAACACCGGGGAGCTGTTTTTT. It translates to CASSPNGQGGVPNTGELFF.

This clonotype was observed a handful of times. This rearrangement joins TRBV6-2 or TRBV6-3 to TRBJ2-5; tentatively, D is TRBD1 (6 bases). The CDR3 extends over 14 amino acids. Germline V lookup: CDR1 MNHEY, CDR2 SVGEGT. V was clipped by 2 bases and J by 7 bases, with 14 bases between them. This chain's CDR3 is CASSYTVGGWTQYF. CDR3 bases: TGTGCCAGCAGTTACACGGTAGGGGGTTGGACCCAGTACTTC.

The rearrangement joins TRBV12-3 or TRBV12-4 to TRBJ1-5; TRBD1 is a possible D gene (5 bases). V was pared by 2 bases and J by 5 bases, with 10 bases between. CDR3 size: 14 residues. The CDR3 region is CASSLRQGDQPQHF. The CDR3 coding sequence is TGTGCCAGCAGTTTAAGGCAGGGAGATCAGCCCCAGCATTTT.